This T cell receptor beta chain was found in a study of blood T cell repertoires in COVID-19. In the study overall: Samples representing acute and convalescent COVID-19 were sourced from the United States, Italy and Spain. In each case, the material was cDNA or gDNA derived from T cells, B-cell-depleted T cells, or PBMCs.

The CDR3 covers 17 residues. Trimming took 4 bases from V and 4 from J, leaving 22 bases between them. From germline, CDR1 is MNHNS and CDR2 SASEGT. Per the authors' pipeline: Reference gene primer amplification gave nucleated cell count estimates. The method was immunoSEQ multiplex PCR; TCRdb's version includes in-frame clones alone and lacks a portion of them. V, J and clone size are those of that table, while D and trimming were read from the DNA. The repertoire consists of about 190,000 clones, with around four fifths occurring once and the leading ten covering under 5.5%. Material for sequencing was peripheral blood. The rearrangement links TRBV6-1 to TRBJ1-1; D is possibly TRBD1 (5 bases). The source of this sequence is a woman aged 30 to 39 with acute or convalescent COVID-19. CDR3 amino acids: CASSVPSGRLVRTEAFF. In nucleotides, the CDR3 is TGTGCCAGCAGTGTCCCCTCAGGGAGGTTGGTACGCACTGAAGCTTTCTTT.